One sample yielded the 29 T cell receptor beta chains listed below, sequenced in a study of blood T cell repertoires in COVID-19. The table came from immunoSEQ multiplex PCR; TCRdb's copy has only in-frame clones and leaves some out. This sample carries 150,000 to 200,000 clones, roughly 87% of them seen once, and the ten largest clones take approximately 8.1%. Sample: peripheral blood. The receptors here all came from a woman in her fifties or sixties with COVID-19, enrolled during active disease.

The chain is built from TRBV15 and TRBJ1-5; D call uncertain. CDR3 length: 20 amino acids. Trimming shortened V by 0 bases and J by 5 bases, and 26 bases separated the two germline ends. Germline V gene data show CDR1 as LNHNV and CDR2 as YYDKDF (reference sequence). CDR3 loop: CATSRDVAIIGEVDDQPQHF. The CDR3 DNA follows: TGTGCCACCAGCAGAGATGTCGCGATTATCGGGGAGGTGGACGATCAGCCCCAGCATTTT.

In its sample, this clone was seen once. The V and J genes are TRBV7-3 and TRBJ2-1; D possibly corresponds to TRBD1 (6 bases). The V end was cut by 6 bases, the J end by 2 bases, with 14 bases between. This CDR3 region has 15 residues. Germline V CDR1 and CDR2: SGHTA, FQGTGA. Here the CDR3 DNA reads TGTGCCAGCAGTGAACAGGGTCCCACCTACAATGAGCAGTTCTTC. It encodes CASSEQGPTYNEQFF.

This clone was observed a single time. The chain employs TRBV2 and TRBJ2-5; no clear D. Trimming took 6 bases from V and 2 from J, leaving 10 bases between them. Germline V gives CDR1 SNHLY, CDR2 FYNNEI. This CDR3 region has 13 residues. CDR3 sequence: CASREYWQETQYF. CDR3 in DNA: TGTGCCAGCAGGGAGTATTGGCAAGAGACCCAGTACTTC.

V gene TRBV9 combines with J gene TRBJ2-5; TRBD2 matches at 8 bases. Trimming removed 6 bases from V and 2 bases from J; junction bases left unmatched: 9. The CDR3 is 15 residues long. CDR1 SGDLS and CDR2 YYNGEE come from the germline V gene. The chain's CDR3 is CASTPGTRGQETQYF. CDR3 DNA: TGTGCCAGCACCCCCGGGACTAGAGGGCAAGAGACCCAGTACTTC. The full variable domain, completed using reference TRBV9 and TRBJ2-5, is DSGVTQTPKHLITATGQRVTLRCSPRSGDLSVYWYQQSLDQGLQFLIQYYNGEERAKGNILERFSAQQFPDLHSELNLSSLELGDSALYFCASTPGTRGQETQYFGPGTRLLVL.

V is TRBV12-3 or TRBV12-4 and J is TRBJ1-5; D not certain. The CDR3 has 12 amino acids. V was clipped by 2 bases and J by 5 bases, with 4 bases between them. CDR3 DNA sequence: TGTGCCAGCAGTTTATCGGATCAGCCCCAGCATTTT. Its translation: CASSLSDQPQHF.

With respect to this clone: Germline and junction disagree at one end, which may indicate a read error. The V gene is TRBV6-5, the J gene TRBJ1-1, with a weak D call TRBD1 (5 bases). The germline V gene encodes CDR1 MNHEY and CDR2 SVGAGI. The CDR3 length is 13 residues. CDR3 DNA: TGTGCCAGCAGCCCCGCGGCCGGGACTGAGGCTTTCTTT. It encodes CASSPAAGTEAFF.

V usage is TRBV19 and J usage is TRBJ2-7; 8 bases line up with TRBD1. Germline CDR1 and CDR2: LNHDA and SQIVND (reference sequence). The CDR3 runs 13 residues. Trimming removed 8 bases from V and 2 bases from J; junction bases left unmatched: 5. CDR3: CASGRTGTYEQYF. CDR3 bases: TGTGCCAGTGGCAGGACAGGGACCTACGAGCAGTACTTC.

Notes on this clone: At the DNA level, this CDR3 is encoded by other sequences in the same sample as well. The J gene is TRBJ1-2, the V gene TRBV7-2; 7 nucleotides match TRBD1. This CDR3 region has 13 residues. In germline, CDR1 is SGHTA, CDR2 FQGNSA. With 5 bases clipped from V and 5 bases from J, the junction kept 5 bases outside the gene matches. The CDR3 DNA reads TGTGCCAGCAGCCAGGACAGGTCTTATGGCTACACCTTC. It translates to CASSQDRSYGYTF.

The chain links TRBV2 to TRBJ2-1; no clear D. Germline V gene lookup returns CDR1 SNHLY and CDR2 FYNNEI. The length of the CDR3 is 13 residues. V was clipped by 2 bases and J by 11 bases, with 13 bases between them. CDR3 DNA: TGTGCCAGCAGTGAAAATTTGGCCTTGCAGCAGTTCTTC. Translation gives CASSENLALQQFF.

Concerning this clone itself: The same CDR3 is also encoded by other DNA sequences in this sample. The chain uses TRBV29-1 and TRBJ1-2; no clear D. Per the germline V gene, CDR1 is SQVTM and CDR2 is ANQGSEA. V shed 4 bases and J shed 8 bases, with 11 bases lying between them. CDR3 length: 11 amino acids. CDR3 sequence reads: CSVGEGEGYTF. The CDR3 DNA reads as TGCAGCGTTGGGGAGGGTGAGGGCTACACCTTC. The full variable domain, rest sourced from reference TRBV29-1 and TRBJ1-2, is SAVISQKPSRDICQRGTSLTIQCQVDSQVTMMFWYRQQPGQSLTLIATANQGSEATYESGFVIDKFPISRPNLTFSTLTVSNMSPEDSSIYLCSVGEGEGYTFGSGTRLTVV.

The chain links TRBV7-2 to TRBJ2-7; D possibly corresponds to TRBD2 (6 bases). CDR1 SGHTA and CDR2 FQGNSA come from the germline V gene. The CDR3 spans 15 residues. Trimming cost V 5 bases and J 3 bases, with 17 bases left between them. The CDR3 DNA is TGTGCCAGCAGCCCAGCCGGGGGACGGCACTACGAGCAGTACGTC. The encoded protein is CASSPAGGRHYEQYV.

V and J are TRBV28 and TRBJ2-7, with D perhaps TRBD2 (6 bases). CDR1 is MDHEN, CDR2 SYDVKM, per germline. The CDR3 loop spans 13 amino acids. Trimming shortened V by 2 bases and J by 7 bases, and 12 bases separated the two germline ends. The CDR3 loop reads CASSLREDGEQYF. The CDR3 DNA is TGTGCCAGCAGTTTAAGGGAGGATGGGGAGCAGTACTTC. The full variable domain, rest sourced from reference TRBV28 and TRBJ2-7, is DVKVTQSSRYLVKRTGEKVFLECVQDMDHENMFWYRQDPGLGLRLIYFSYDVKMKEKGDIPEGYSVSREKKERFSLILESASTNQTSMYLCASSLREDGEQYFGPGTRLTVT.

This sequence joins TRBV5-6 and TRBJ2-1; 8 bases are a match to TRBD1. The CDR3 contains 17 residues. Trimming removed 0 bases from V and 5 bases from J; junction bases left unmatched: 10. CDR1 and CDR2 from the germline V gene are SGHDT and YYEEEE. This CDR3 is CASSLGSDRGPDNEQFF. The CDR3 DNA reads TGTGCCAGCAGCTTGGGTTCCGACAGGGGTCCCGACAATGAGCAGTTCTTC.

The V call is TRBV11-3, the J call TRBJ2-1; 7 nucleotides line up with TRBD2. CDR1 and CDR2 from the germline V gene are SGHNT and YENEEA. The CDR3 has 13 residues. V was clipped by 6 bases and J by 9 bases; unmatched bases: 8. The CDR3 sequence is CASSLAVRGEQFF. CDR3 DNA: TGTGCCAGCAGTCTAGCGGTAAGGGGTGAGCAGTTCTTC.

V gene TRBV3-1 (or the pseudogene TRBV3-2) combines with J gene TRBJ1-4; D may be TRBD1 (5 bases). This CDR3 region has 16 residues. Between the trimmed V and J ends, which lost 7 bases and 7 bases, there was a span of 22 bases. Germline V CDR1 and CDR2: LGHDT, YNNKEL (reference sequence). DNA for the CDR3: TGTGCCAGCATACCCAGGGTTGGCCCAGGCACTGAAAAACTGTTTTTT. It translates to CASIPRVGPGTEKLFF.

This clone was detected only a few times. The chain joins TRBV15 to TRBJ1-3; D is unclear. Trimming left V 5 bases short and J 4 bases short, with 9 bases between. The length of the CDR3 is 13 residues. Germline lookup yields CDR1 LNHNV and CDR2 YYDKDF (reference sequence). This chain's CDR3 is CATSLMFGNTIYF. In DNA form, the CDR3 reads TGTGCCACCAGCCTTATGTTCGGAAACACCATATATTTT.

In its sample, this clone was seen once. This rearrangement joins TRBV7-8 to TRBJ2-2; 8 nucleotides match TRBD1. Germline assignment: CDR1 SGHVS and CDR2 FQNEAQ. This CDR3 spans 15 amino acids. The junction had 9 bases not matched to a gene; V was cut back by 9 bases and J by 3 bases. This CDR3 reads CASPLGGQDTGELFF. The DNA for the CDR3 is TGTGCCAGTCCCCTGGGGGGACAGGACACCGGGGAGCTGTTTTTT.

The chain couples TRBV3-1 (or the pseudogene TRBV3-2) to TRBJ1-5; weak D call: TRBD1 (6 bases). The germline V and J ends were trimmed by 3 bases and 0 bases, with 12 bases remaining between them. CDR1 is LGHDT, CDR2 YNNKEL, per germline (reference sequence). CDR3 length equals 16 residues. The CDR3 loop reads CASSQNPQGSNQPQHF. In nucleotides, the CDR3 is TGTGCCAGCAGCCAGAACCCACAGGGTAGCAATCAGCCCCAGCATTTT.

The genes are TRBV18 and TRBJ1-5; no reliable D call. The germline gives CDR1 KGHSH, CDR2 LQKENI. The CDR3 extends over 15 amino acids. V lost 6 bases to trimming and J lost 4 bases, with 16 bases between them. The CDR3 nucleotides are TGTGCCAGCTCCCGAAGCGGGCCCCAAAATCAGCCCCAGCATTTT. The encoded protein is CASSRSGPQNQPQHF.

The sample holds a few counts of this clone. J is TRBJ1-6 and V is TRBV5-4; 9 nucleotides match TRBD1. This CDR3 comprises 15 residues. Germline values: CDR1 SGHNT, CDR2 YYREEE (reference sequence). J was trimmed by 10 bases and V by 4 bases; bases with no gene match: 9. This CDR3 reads CASSTSQGARSPLHF. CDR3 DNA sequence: TGTGCCAGCAGCACCTCACAGGGGGCCCGATCACCCCTCCACTTT.

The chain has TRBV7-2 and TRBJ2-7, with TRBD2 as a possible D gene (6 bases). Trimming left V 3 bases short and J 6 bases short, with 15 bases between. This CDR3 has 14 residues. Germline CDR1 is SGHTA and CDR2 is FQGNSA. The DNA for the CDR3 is TGTGCCAGCAGCTTTTCGGGGGACGGGGTCGAGCAGTACTTC. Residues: CASSFSGDGVEQYF.

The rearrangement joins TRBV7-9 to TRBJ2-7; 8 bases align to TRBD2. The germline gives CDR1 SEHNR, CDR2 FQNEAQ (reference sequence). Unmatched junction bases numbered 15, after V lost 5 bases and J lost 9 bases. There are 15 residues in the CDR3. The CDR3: CASSPPGSGALGQYV. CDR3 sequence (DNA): TGTGCCAGCAGCCCCCCGGGTAGCGGGGCCCTGGGGCAGTACGTC.

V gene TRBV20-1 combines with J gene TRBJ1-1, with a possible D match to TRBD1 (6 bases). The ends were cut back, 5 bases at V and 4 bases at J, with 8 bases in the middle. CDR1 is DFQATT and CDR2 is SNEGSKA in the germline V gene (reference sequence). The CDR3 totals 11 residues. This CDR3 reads CSAGGATEAFF. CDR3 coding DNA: TGCAGTGCTGGGGGGGCCACTGAAGCTTTCTTT.

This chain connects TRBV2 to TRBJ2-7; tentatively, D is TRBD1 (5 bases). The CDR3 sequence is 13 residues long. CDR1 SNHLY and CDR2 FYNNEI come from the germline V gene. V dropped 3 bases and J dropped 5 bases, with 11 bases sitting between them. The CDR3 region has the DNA TGTGCCAGCAGTGAGCAGGGCATGCACGAGCAGTACGTC. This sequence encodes CASSEQGMHEQYV.

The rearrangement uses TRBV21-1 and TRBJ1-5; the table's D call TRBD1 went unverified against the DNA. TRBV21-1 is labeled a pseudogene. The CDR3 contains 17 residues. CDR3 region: CASSKAQDRDRNQPQHF. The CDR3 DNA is TGTGCCAGCAGCAAAGCGCAGGACAGGGACAGAAATCAGCCCCAGCATTTT.

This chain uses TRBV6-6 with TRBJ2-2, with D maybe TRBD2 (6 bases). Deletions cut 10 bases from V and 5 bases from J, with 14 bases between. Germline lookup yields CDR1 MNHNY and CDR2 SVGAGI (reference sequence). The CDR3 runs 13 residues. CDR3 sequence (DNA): TGTGCCACCCCTAGGAGGGAGACCGGGGAGCTGTTTTTT. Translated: CATPRRETGELFF.

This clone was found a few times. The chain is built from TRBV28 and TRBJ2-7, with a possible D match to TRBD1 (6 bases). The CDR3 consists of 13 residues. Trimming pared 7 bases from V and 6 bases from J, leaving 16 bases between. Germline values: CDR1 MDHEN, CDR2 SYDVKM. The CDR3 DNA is TGTGCCAGCAAGGCGACAGGATCGTCCGAGCAGTACTTC. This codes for CASKATGSSEQYF.

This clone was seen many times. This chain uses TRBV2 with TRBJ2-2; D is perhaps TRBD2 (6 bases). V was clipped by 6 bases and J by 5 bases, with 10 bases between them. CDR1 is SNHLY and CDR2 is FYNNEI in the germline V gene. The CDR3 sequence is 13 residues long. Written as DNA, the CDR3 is TGTGCCAGCAGGCCGGGAGTTACCGGGGAGCTGTTTTTT. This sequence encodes CASRPGVTGELFF. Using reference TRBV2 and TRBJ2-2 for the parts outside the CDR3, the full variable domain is EPEVTQTPSHQVTQMGQEVILRCVPISNHLYFYWYRQILGQKVEFLVSFYNNEISEKSEIFDDQFSVERPDGSNFTLKIRSTKLEDSAMYFCASRPGVTGELFFGEGSRLTVL.

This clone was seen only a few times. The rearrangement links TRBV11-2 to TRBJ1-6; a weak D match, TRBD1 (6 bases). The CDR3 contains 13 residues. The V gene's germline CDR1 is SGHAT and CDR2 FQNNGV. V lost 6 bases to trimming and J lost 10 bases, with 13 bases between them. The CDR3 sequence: CASSSTGRSPLHF. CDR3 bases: TGTGCCAGCAGTTCGACAGGTCGGTCACCCCTCCACTTT.